This entry lists 10 T cell receptor beta chains sequenced from one sample in a study of shared clonotypes between healthy human individuals. The method was immunoSEQ multiplex PCR; TCRdb's version includes in-frame clones alone and lacks a portion of them. The data contain 600,000 to 750,000 clones, less than 95% of them singletons. Sequenced material: memory CD8+ T cells from PBMCs. Subset meaning: CD45RO+ cells pooled with CCR7-negative TemRA cells. The receptors shown here come from a man younger than 35 in good health. Some clones in this sample may be carry-over from other donors' samples.

Remarks on this clone: The same CDR3 is also encoded by other DNA sequences in this sample. The V gene is TRBV29-1, the J gene TRBJ2-5; 8 nucleotides align to TRBD1. V was pared by 4 bases and J by 6 bases, with 4 bases of the junction left unmatched. Germline V lookup: CDR1 SQVTM, CDR2 ANQGSEA. The CDR3 extends over 12 amino acids. CDR3: CSVVGQGKTQYF. DNA for the CDR3: TGCAGCGTTGTTGGACAGGGCAAGACCCAGTACTTC.

The chain employs TRBV28 and TRBJ2-5; tentatively, D is TRBD1 (5 bases). V was clipped by 5 bases and J by 5 bases, with 15 bases between them. The CDR3 has 14 amino acids. In germline, CDR1 is MDHEN, CDR2 SYDVKM. The CDR3 loop reads CASSPWQQGETQYF. The CDR3 DNA follows: TGTGCCAGCAGTCCCTGGCAGCAGGGTGAGACCCAGTACTTC.

V usage is TRBV27 and J usage is TRBJ2-7; 11 bases are shared with TRBD2. This CDR3 region has 17 residues. Germline trimming cut 5 bases from V and 6 bases from J; bases unmatched to any gene: 15. Germline CDR1 is MNHEY and CDR2 is SMNVEV (reference sequence). This CDR3 reads CASSRLRLAGTPIEQYF. The DNA of the CDR3 is TGTGCCAGCAGTAGGCTGCGACTAGCGGGAACCCCTATCGAGCAGTACTTC.

Comment on this clone: This may be a read error: a much more frequent sequence differs by one nucleotide. The J gene is TRBJ2-7, the V gene TRBV13; D unresolved. Germline-derived CDR1 and CDR2 are PRHDT and FYEKMQ (reference sequence). V lost 2 bases, J lost 5 bases, and 7 bases lay in between. The CDR3 is made up of 12 amino acids. This CDR3 reads CASSLRADEQYF. The CDR3 DNA reads as TGTGCCAGCAGCTTAAGGGCCGACGAGCAGTACTTC. The entire variable domain, with the rest obtained from reference TRBV13 and TRBJ2-7, is as follows: AAGVIQSPRHLIKEKRETATLKCYPIPRHDTVYWYQQGPGQDPQFLISFYEKMQSDKGSIPDRFSAQQFSDYHSELNMSSLELGDSALYFCASSLRADEQYFGPGTRLTVT.

CDR3 in amino acids: CASFSRDRERGYTF. CDR3 nucleotide sequence: TGTGCCAGCTTTTCCAGGGACAGGGAGCGTGGCTACACCTTC. V and J are TRBV27 and TRBJ1-2; TRBD1 matches 9 bases. The V and J ends lost 8 bases and 7 bases, in that order; junction bases with no gene match: 11. Germline V gene sequence: CDR1 MNHEY, CDR2 SMNVEV (reference sequence). The CDR3 is made up of 14 amino acids.

This chain links TRBV5-6 with TRBJ1-4; TRBD1 matches 8 bases. Germline CDR1 reads SGHDT; CDR2 reads YYEEEE. The CDR3 contains 13 residues. The trim removed 1 base at V and 7 bases at J, leaving 0 bases unmatched. The CDR3 loop reads CASSLQGAEKLFF. The CDR3 region has the DNA TGTGCCAGCAGCTTGCAGGGGGCTGAAAAACTGTTTTTT.

The chain has TRBV11-2 and TRBJ2-7; D may be TRBD2 (7 bases). The CDR3 contains 14 residues. Trimming took 1 base from V and 4 from J, leaving 11 bases between them. Germline CDR1 is SGHAT and CDR2 is FQNNGV. The CDR3 is CASSLGAGAYEQYF. In nucleotides, the CDR3 is TGTGCCAGCAGCTTAGGTGCGGGGGCATACGAGCAGTACTTC.

V and J are TRBV9 and TRBJ1-2; unclear D gene. CDR1 is SGDLS and CDR2 is YYNGEE in the germline V gene. Trimming took off 0 bases at V and 0 bases at J, with 6 bases between the two ends. The CDR3 loop spans 14 amino acids. CDR3 loop: CASSVGGANYGYTF. As DNA, the CDR3 is TGTGCCAGCAGCGTAGGTGGGGCTAACTATGGCTACACCTTC. The full variable domain, its missing parts supplied by reference TRBV9 and TRBJ1-2, is DSGVTQTPKHLITATGQRVTLRCSPRSGDLSVYWYQQSLDQGLQFLIQYYNGEERAKGNILERFSAQQFPDLHSELNLSSLELGDSALYFCASSVGGANYGYTFGSGTRLTVV.

J is TRBJ1-1 and V is TRBV28; 7 bases are shared with TRBD1. The V segment lost 5 bases and the J segment 0 bases; nucleotides outside the gene matches: 9. The CDR3 is made up of 16 amino acids. Germline V gene sequence: CDR1 MDHEN, CDR2 SYDVKM. CDR3: CASSAHPGQLNTEAFF. The CDR3 region has the DNA TGTGCCAGCAGTGCCCATCCGGGACAGTTGAACACTGAAGCTTTCTTT.

This chain joins TRBV27 and TRBJ2-1; D is uncertain. The germline CDR1 and CDR2 sequences are MNHEY and SMNVEV (reference sequence). The V and J ends lost 5 bases and 4 bases respectively, with 18 bases between them. The length of the CDR3 is 16 residues. CDR3 sequence: CASSRSGDLFYNEQFF. The CDR3 DNA reads as TGTGCCAGCAGTCGATCTGGCGACCTTTTTTACAATGAGCAGTTCTTC.